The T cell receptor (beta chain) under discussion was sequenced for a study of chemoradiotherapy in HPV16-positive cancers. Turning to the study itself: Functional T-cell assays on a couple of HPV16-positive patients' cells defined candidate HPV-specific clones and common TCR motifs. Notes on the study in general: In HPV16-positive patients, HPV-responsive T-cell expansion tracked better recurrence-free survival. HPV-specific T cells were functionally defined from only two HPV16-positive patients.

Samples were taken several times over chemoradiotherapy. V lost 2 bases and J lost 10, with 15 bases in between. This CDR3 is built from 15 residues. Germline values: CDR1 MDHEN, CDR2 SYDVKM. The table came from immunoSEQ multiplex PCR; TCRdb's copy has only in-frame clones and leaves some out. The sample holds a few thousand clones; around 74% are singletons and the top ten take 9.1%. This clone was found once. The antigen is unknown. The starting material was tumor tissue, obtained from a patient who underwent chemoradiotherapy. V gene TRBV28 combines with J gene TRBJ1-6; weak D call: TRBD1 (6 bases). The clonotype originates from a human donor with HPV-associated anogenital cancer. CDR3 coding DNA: TGTGCCAGCAGTTTAGGCGGGGGGGGCAGGTCACCCCTCCACTTT. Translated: CASSLGGGGRSPLHF.